This TCR beta chain was retrieved from a study of blood T cell repertoires in COVID-19 (dated by TCRdb to the early 2020s). Describing the broader study: The collaborator samples originated in the United States, Italy and Spain and spanned the acute and convalescent phases of COVID-19. The prospective study material was composed of cDNA or gDNA derived from T cells, B-cell-depleted T cells, or PBMCs. Deeply sampled blood TCRbeta repertoires from subjects exposed to, actively infected with, or recovered from COVID-19 were included in the dataset. The repertoires were released in a freely available public database intended as a resource for research on the immune response to SARS-CoV-2. The samples were drawn from the first 160 participants of the ongoing ImmuneRACE study and from over 950 subjects provided by 6 global collaborators. A de-identified subject ID, COVID-19 status, age in years and sex were almost always included in the sample metadata. Where available, HLA class I and class II types were taken from metadata supplied by the sample provider and were not determined by assay-based typing.

Whole blood was collected in K2EDTA tubes by collaborating institutions according to the institutions' own protocols. For TCRbeta analysis, collaborators shipped samples in one of three forms: frozen whole blood, isolated PBMCs, or DNA extracted from either of those sample types. The immunoSEQ Assay, a bias-controlled multiplex PCR, was used to amplify TCRbeta CDR3 regions from genomic DNA. Per the original workflow: Within the assay, amplification of reference gene primers was used to estimate how many nucleated cells each sample contained. To quantify the absolute abundance of each unique TCRbeta CDR3 rearrangement, sequence reads were collapsed and filtered. Productive Simpson clonality was computed per sample as the square root of Simpson's diversity index over productive rearrangements. The table comes from immuneACCESS by way of TCRdb, which keeps in-frame sequences with V and J called. Part of the clones is missing from these tables; in studies checked, under half for an unresolved V gene and the rest for unknown reasons. V and J calls and clone size are given by that table; D and trimming were obtained from the DNA. The sample contains roughly 140,000 clones, under 80% of them found a single time. The ten biggest clones cover less than 5.5% of the sample.

General findings and caveats noted by the study authors: Clinical and demographic metadata were provided uncurated, with the amount varying by source and participant.

Details on this clone: The antigen it binds to is not known. No per-base quality is available; no much larger clone lies one base away.

Including the terminal cysteine and phenylalanine, the CDR3 comprises 15 residues. CDR3 DNA only is kept here, 45 bases in frame from base 1. At the junction V is shortened by 0 bases and J by 5 bases, with 13 bases in between. CDR1 SGHNT and CDR2 YYREEE are derived from the germline V gene (reference sequence). Recombination joined TRBV5-4 with TRBJ2-3, with TRBD2 perhaps the D gene, on 6 matching bases. The receptor's source is a man in his fifties or sixties with acute or convalescent COVID-19. Sequenced: peripheral blood. The DNA sequence is as follows: TGTGCCAGCAGCTTGGACAGCCACGGGGGAGATACGCAGTATTTT. Translation gives CASSLDSHGGDTQYF.